Each of the 18 T cell receptor beta chains below was sequenced from the same sample in a study of spatial heterogeneity in lung cancer. The time point is: sample taken at primary tumor resection. TCRdb ran MiXCR on the 5' RACE reads and lists one entry per CDR3 protein. This repertoire shows roughly 25,000 distinct CDR3 sequences, less than 6% found once; its top ten account for 4% to 6.5%. The specimen was PBMCs, collected at surgery. These receptors came from a male donor with early-stage non-small cell lung cancer.

This clonotype was seen many times. The chain employs TRBV6-2 or TRBV6-3 and TRBJ2-7, with a weak D call TRBD1 (5 bases). V dropped 6 bases and J dropped 3 bases, with 12 bases sitting between them. Germline CDR1 reads MNHEY; CDR2 reads SVGEGT. There are 13 residues in the CDR3. Here the CDR3 DNA reads TGTGCCAGCAGAGACACGACAGTCTACGAGCAGTACTTC. Amino acids: CASRDTTVYEQYF.

This clonotype occurred many times. Here the CDR3 reads CASRGLLAGAYNEQFF. In nucleotides, the CDR3 is TGTGCCAGCAGGGGATTACTAGCGGGGGCCTACAATGAGCAGTTCTTC. The rearrangement joins TRBV6-1 to TRBJ2-1, with 11 bases matching TRBD2. The CDR3 loop spans 16 amino acids. Unmatched junction bases numbered 6, after V lost 6 bases and J lost 2 bases. Germline V lookup: CDR1 MNHNS, CDR2 SASEGT.

This clonotype was found many times. V is TRBV14 and J is TRBJ1-2; D not certain. Germline V gene data show CDR1 as SGHDN and CDR2 as FVKESK. Deletions cut 4 bases from V and 3 bases from J, with 9 bases between. There are 13 residues in the CDR3. The CDR3 is CASSLRLYYGYTF. Written as DNA, the CDR3 is TGTGCCAGCAGCCTCAGGTTGTACTATGGCTACACCTTC.

This clonotype was observed many times. The rearrangement joins TRBV6-5 to TRBJ2-7; D gene uncertain. Germline assignment: CDR1 MNHEY and CDR2 SVGAGI. The length of the CDR3 is 15 residues. Trimming stripped 0 bases from V and 4 bases from J, with 13 bases between. The CDR3 here is CASSYSARFGYEQYF. CDR3 bases: TGTGCCAGCAGTTACTCGGCCCGCTTTGGATACGAGCAGTACTTC.

This clonotype was counted at least ten times. The J gene is TRBJ2-3, the V gene TRBV3-1; D possibly matches TRBD1 or TRBD2 (6 bases each). Germline lookup yields CDR1 LGHDT and CDR2 YNNKEL (reference sequence). The V gene lost 5 bases and the J gene lost 4 bases, with 16 bases spanning the gap. The CDR3 has 15 residues. CDR3 residues: CASSKRRGVADTQYF. As DNA, the CDR3 is TGTGCCAGCAGCAAAAGGAGGGGGGTAGCAGATACGCAGTATTTT.

This clonotype showed up many times. The chain couples TRBV7-2 to TRBJ2-7; D is unresolved. The CDR3 covers 13 residues. V lost 6 bases and J 3 bases, leaving 12 bases between the germline ends. The germline V gene has CDR1 SGHTA and CDR2 FQGNSA. The CDR3 sequence: CASSVGLGYEQYF. For the CDR3, the DNA is TGTGCCAGCAGTGTGGGGTTGGGCTACGAGCAGTACTTC.

This clonotype was detected many times. This rearrangement joins TRBV28 to TRBJ2-1; maybe TRBD1 (6 bases). Trimming removed 7 bases at V and 3 bases at J, with 16 bases between. Germline-derived CDR1 and CDR2 are MDHEN and SYDVKM. CDR3 length: 15 amino acids. The CDR3 reads CASTSGHTIYNEQFF. CDR3 DNA: TGTGCCAGCACCTCGGGACATACTATCTACAATGAGCAGTTCTTC.

This clonotype was observed many times. V is TRBV7-3 and J is TRBJ2-5; no clear D. The CDR3 is 13 amino acids. Trimming cost V 0 bases and J 2 bases, with 4 bases left between them. The germline V gene has CDR1 SGHTA and CDR2 FQGTGA. The CDR3 DNA reads TGTGCCAGCAGCTTAACCCCGCAAGAGACCCAGTACTTC. Protein sequence: CASSLTPQETQYF.

This clonotype was seen at least ten times. J is TRBJ2-1 and V is TRBV10-3; 11 nucleotides agree with TRBD2. The V gene's germline CDR1 is ENHRY and CDR2 SYGVKD. CDR3 length equals 14 residues. Unmatched junction bases numbered 8, after V lost 8 bases and J lost 8 bases. The CDR3 sequence is CAIALAGGLDEQFF. In DNA form, the CDR3 reads TGTGCCATCGCCCTAGCGGGAGGTTTGGATGAGCAGTTCTTC.

The table lists this clonotype with many counts. V is TRBV14 and J is TRBJ1-6; 7 nucleotides line up with TRBD1. The CDR3 sequence is 15 residues long. Germline trimming cut 4 bases from V and 6 bases from J; bases unmatched to any gene: 6. The germline V gene encodes CDR1 SGHDN and CDR2 FVKESK. The CDR3 region has the DNA TGTGCCAGCAGCCGAACCGGGACAGCTAATTCACCCCTCCACTTT. Residues: CASSRTGTANSPLHF.

This clonotype was counted many times. J is TRBJ2-5 and V is TRBV3-1, with 8 bases matching TRBD1. Germline-derived CDR1 and CDR2 are LGHDT and YNNKEL (reference sequence). This CDR3 is built from 14 residues. The ends lost 4 bases at V and 4 bases at J; junction bases unmatched: 5. The CDR3 region is CASSPDRDGETQYF. CDR3 nucleotide sequence: TGTGCCAGCAGCCCGGACAGGGATGGAGAGACCCAGTACTTC.

In its sample, this clonotype was seen many times. CDR3 protein: CASSSYGGGRDTQYF. CDR3 bases: TGTGCCAGCAGCTCATATGGGGGGGGTAGAGATACGCAGTATTTT. This rearrangement joins TRBV11-2 to TRBJ2-3; 7 bases map to TRBD2. With 4 bases clipped from V and 5 bases from J, the junction kept 9 bases outside the gene matches. The CDR3 is made up of 15 amino acids. In germline, CDR1 is SGHAT, CDR2 FQNNGV.

This clonotype was picked up many times. The chain links TRBV28 to TRBJ1-4; tentatively, D is TRBD1 (6 bases). CDR1 is MDHEN, CDR2 SYDVKM, per germline. The CDR3 extends over 15 amino acids. V lost 5 bases, J lost 8 bases, and 18 bases lay in between. This chain's CDR3 is CASSTARGAGEKLFF. The CDR3 nucleotides are TGTGCCAGCAGTACGGCCCGGGGGGCTGGGGAAAAACTGTTTTTT. The full variable domain, completed using reference TRBV28 and TRBJ1-4, is DVKVTQSSRYLVKRTGEKVFLECVQDMDHENMFWYRQDPGLGLRLIYFSYDVKMKEKGDIPEGYSVSREKKERFSLILESASTNQTSMYLCASSTARGAGEKLFFGSGTQLSVL.

The chain uses TRBV28 and TRBJ1-6; D gene uncertain. The V gene's germline CDR1 is MDHEN and CDR2 SYDVKM. The CDR3 spans 15 residues. Trimming cost V 1 base and J 6 bases, with 10 bases left between them. The CDR3 loop reads CASSLSGVSNSPLHF. Here the CDR3 DNA reads TGTGCCAGCAGTTTATCAGGCGTGAGTAATTCACCCCTCCACTTT.

This clonotype is termed medium-sized. This chain joins TRBV7-2 and TRBJ1-4, with D maybe TRBD1 (6 bases). V lost 2 bases to trimming and J lost 4 bases, with 14 bases between them. The CDR3 has 16 amino acids. CDR1 SGHTA and CDR2 FQGNSA come from the germline V gene. CDR3 bases: TGTGCCAGCAGCTTACGGGGGACACCTGTTAATGAAAAACTGTTTTTT. Protein: CASSLRGTPVNEKLFF.

This clonotype was observed at least ten times. This chain links TRBV28 with TRBJ2-1; D is possibly TRBD1 or TRBD2 (6 bases each). This CDR3 region has 15 residues. The germline CDR1 and CDR2 sequences are MDHEN and SYDVKM. Trimming shortened V by 7 bases and J by 6 bases, and 19 bases separated the two germline ends. CDR3 sequence: CASTLGGGGGNEQFF. The CDR3 DNA is TGTGCCAGCACTCTGGGTGGAGGAGGGGGCAATGAGCAGTTCTTC.

The chain combines TRBV29-1 with TRBJ2-3, with D uncertain. V dropped 8 bases and J dropped 0 bases, with 21 bases sitting between them. The CDR3 consists of 16 residues. Germline values: CDR1 SQVTM, CDR2 ANQGSEA. CDR3 sequence: CSTKTGPEISTDTQYF. CDR3 sequence (DNA): TGCAGCACAAAGACCGGGCCGGAGATTAGCACAGATACGCAGTATTTT.

This chain links TRBV9 with TRBJ2-3; 7 nucleotides match TRBD2. Germline CDR1 is SGDLS and CDR2 is YYNGEE. The V gene end was trimmed by 1 base and the J gene end by 3 bases; junction bases not matched to a gene: 5. There are 15 residues in the CDR3. The CDR3 DNA reads as TGTGCCAGCAGCGTAAACGGCGGGAGAACAGATACGCAGTATTTT. Translating gives CASSVNGGRTDTQYF.